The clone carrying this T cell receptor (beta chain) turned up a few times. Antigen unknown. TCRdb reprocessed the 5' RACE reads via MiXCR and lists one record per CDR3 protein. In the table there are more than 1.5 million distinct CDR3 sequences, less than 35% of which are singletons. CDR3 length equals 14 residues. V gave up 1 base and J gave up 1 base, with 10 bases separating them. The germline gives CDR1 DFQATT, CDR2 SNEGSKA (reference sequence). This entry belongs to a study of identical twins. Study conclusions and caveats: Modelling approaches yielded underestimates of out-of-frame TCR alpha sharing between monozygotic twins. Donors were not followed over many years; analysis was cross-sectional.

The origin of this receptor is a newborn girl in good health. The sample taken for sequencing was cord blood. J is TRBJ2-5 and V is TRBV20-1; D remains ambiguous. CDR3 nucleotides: TGCAGTGCTAGAGTATACGACTCCCAAGAGACCCAGTACTTC. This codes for CSARVYDSQETQYF.